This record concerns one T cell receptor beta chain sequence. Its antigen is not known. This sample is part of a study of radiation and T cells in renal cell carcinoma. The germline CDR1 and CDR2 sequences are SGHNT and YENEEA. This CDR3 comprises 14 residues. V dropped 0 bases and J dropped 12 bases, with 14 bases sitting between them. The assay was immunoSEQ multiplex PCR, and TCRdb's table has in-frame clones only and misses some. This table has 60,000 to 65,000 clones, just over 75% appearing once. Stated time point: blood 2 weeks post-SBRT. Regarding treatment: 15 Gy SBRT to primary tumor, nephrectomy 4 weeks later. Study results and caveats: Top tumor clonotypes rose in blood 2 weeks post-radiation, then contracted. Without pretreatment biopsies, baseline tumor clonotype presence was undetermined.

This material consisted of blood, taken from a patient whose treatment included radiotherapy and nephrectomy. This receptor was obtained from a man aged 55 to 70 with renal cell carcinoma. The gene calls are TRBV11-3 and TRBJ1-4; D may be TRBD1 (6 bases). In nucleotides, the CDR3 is TGTGCCAGCAGCTTAGAGGGATTCGGGACACAACTGTTTTTT. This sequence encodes CASSLEGFGTQLFF.